This T cell receptor (beta chain) was documented in a study of T cells in Graves' hyperthyroidism and ophthalmopathy. Stable disease denoted Graves' hyperthyroidism without ophthalmopathy progression within 18 months. Those patients with uncontrolled infection, other autoimmune disease, pregnancy or lactation were excluded. CDR1 and CDR2 (germline): SEHNR, FQNEAQ (reference sequence). The CDR3 has 16 amino acids. V was clipped by 5 bases and J by 3 bases; unmatched bases: 9. What was amplified from RNA transcripts were TCR beta CDR3 regions. HTBI primers were the set used in a first-round RT-PCR of the TCR CDR3. Using its own MiXCR run on the multiplex PCR reads, TCRdb lists one record per CDR3 protein. The data hold hundreds of thousands of distinct CDR3 sequences, with 38% observed a single time.

The clonotype originates from a man aged 18 to 29 with Graves' hyperthyroidism. The sample was blood. This chain links TRBV7-9 with TRBJ2-2; 7 nucleotides line up with TRBD2. The CDR3 protein is CASSLGEGLDTGELFF. The CDR3 bases are TGTGCCAGCAGCCTAGGGGAGGGCCTGGACACCGGGGAGCTGTTTTTT. Full variable domain (missing parts from reference TRBV7-9 and TRBJ2-2): DTGVSQNPRHKITKRGQNVTFRCDPISEHNRLYWYRQTLGQGPEFLTYFQNEAQLEKSRLLSDRFSAERPKGSFSTLEIQRTEQGDSAMYLCASSLGEGLDTGELFFGEGSRLTVL.